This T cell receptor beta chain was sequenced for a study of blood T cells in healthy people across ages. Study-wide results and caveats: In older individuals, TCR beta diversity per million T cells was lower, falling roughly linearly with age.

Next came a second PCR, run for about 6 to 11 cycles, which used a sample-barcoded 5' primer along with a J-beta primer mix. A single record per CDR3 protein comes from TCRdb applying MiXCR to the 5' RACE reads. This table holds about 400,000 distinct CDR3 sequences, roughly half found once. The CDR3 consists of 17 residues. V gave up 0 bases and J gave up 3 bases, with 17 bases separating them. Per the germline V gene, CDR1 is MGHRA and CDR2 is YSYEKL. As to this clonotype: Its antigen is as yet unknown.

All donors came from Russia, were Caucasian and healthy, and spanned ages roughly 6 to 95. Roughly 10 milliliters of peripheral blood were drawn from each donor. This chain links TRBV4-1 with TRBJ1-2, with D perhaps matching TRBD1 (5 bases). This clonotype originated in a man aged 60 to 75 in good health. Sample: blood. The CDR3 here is CASSQDQMRGTYYGYTF. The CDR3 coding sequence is TGCGCCAGCAGCCAAGATCAGATGCGCGGGACCTACTATGGCTACACCTTC.